A single sample gave rise to the 13 T cell receptor beta chains below, sequenced in a study of molecular identifiers for immune sequencing clone quantification. In TCRdb, the PCR reads were re-called with MiXCR into one record per CDR3 protein. The sample contains about 510,000 distinct CDR3 sequences, about a quarter of which appear only once. The sample consisted of naive CD8+ T cells from blood, with Jurkat cell RNA spiked in. Subset of the sample: FACS-sorted CD8+CD4-CCR7+CD45RA+ naive T cells. The source of these receptors is a human donor in good health. Some libraries in this study had Jurkat cell RNA spiked in.

In this sample, this clonotype turned up a few times. The chain's CDR3 is CASSSPWASYNEQFF. DNA for the CDR3: TGTGCCAGCAGTTCCCCCTGGGCCTCCTACAATGAGCAGTTCTTC. The J gene is TRBJ2-1, the V gene TRBV7-9; D remains ambiguous. Trimming pared 6 bases from V and 0 bases from J, leaving 12 bases between. The CDR3 totals 15 residues. The V gene's germline CDR1 is SEHNR and CDR2 FQNEAQ (reference sequence). The full variable domain, in which reference TRBV7-9 and TRBJ2-1 provide the parts outside the CDR3, is DTGVSQNPRHKITKRGQNVTFRCDPISEHNRLYWYRQTLGQGPEFLTYFQNEAQLEKSRLLSDRFSAERPKGSFSTLEIQRTEQGDSAMYLCASSSPWASYNEQFFGPGTRLTVL.

As for this clonotype: It may be a read error: a sequence one base away is much more abundant. V and J are TRBV7-8 and TRBJ2-7; D is unresolved. CDR1 is SGHVS, CDR2 FQNEAQ, per germline. The CDR3 has 15 amino acids. Trimming shortened V by 4 bases and J by 0 bases, and 13 bases separated the two germline ends. CDR3 nucleotides: TGTGCCAGCAGCTCCGGGCCCACGAGCTCCTACGAGCAGTACTTC. It is translated as CASSSGPTSSYEQYF.

This rearrangement joins TRBV6-5 to TRBJ1-2, with D possibly TRBD1 on 5 matching bases. CDR1 and CDR2 from the germline V gene are MNHEY and SVGAGI. Deletions cut 8 bases from V and 3 bases from J, with 13 bases between. The CDR3 runs 13 residues. CDR3 in amino acids: CASRGSSDYGYTF. CDR3 in DNA: TGTGCCAGCCGGGGGTCGTCGGACTATGGCTACACCTTC.

As for this clonotype: This sequence may be a read error, since a much larger clone differs from it by one base. This rearrangement joins TRBV5-6 to TRBJ1-4, with D unclear. Trimming stripped 1 base from V and 0 bases from J, with 10 bases between. From germline, CDR1 is SGHDT and CDR2 YYEEEE. CDR3 size: 16 residues. The CDR3 bases are TGTGCCAGCAGCTTGAGAAAGGGCACAACTAATGAAAAACTGTTTTTT. It encodes CASSLRKGTTNEKLFF.

This clonotype was counted a few times. The chain employs TRBV27 and TRBJ1-5; 7 bases match TRBD1. V lost 4 bases, J lost 7 bases, and 7 bases stayed unmatched. The CDR3 extends over 14 amino acids. From germline, CDR1 is MNHEY and CDR2 SMNVEV (reference sequence). The chain's CDR3 is CASSSTGVKQPQHF. As DNA, the CDR3 is TGTGCCAGCAGTTCTACAGGGGTTAAACAGCCCCAGCATTTT.

This clonotype has a count of ten or more. The DNA for the CDR3 is TGTGCCAGCAGCCCGCCGGGACTAAATGCAGATACGCAGTATTTT. Translation: CASSPPGLNADTQYF. The V call is TRBV5-6, the J call TRBJ2-3; 7 positions match TRBD2. Germline CDR1 reads SGHDT; CDR2 reads YYEEEE. Trimming took 4 bases from V and 4 from J; bases not matched to a gene: 9. The CDR3 spans 15 residues.

A remark on this clonotype: Because the CDR3 is missing its conserved closing phenylalanine or tryptophan, this is likely a read error. The chain links TRBV5-1 to TRBJ2-2, with TRBD2 matching 10 bases. The trim removed 6 bases at V and 2 bases at J, leaving 10 bases unmatched. Looked up from germline, CDR1 is SGHRS and CDR2 is YFSETQ. The CDR3 length is 17 residues. DNA of the CDR3: TGCGCCAGCACTAACCTCGGACTAGCGGAAAACACCGGGGAGCTGTTTCTT. Translating it yields CASTNLGLAENTGELFL.

The V gene is TRBV29-1, the J gene TRBJ2-7; D is ambiguous. The V end was cut by 0 bases, the J end by 6 bases, with 6 bases between. Germline CDR1 reads SQVTM; CDR2 reads ANQGSEA. This CDR3 has 11 amino acids. DNA of the CDR3: TGCAGCGTTGAAGAGTGGGGCGAGCAGTACTTC. Protein product: CSVEEWGEQYF.

Many counts were recorded for this clonotype. DNA of the CDR3: TGCGCCAGCAGCCAAGATAAGGGACAGGGAAATGAGCAGTTCTTC. Translation: CASSQDKGQGNEQFF. The chain has TRBV4-1 and TRBJ2-1, with TRBD1 identical over 9 bases. Unmatched junction bases numbered 4, after V lost 0 bases and J lost 7 bases. This CDR3 is 15 amino acids long. From germline, CDR1 is MGHRA and CDR2 YSYEKL.

Concerning this clonotype: A much more abundant neighbour one base away suggests this may be a read error. CDR3 DNA: TGTGCCAGCAGTGAAACAACCTACCCCTTTTTT. The encoded protein is CASSETTYPFF. The V and J genes are TRBV6-1 and TRBJ2-3, with no clear D. Germline CDR1 is MNHNS and CDR2 is SASEGT. The CDR3 extends over 11 amino acids.

This clonotype showed up just a few times. This sequence may be a read error, since a much larger clone differs from it by one base. This chain connects TRBV24-1 to TRBJ2-3, with 8 positions matching TRBD2. There are 20 residues in the CDR3. Germline values: CDR1 KGHDR, CDR2 SFDVKD. In DNA form, the CDR3 reads TGTGCCACCAGTGATTCCCCGTTTAGTGGTAGCGGGACTACCACAGCTACGCAGTATTTT. Translated: CATSDSPFSGSGTTTATQYF.

This chain links TRBV29-1 with TRBJ1-2, with D possibly TRBD1 on 5 matching bases. V lost 7 bases, J lost 7 bases, and 16 bases lay in between. CDR1 and CDR2 from the germline V gene are SQVTM and ANQGSEA. The CDR3 sequence is 12 residues long. The CDR3 DNA reads as TGCAGCGCCTGGGAGGGGACGGGTGGCTACACCTTC. It encodes CSAWEGTGGYTF.

This chain links TRBV28 with TRBJ2-7; TRBD2 is a possible D gene (6 bases). V was clipped by 5 bases and J by 2 bases, with 19 bases between them. Germline assignment: CDR1 MDHEN and CDR2 SYDVKM. The CDR3 has 16 residues. CDR3 loop: CASSPSIGGFTYEQYF. The CDR3 DNA is TGTGCCAGCAGTCCGTCCATTGGGGGGTTCACCTACGAGCAGTACTTC.